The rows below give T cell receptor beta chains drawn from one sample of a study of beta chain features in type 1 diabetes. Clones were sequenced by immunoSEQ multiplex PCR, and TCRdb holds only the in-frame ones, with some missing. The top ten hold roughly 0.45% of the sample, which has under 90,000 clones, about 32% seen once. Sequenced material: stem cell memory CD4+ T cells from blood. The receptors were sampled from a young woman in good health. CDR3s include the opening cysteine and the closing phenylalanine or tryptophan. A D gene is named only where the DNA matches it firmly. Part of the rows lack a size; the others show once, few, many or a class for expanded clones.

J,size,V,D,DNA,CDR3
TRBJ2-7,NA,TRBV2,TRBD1,TGTGCCAGCAGCGTTACTGGGACAGGGGGCGGCGAGCAGTACTTC,CASSVTGTGGGEQYF
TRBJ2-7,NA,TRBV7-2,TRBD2,TGTGCCAGCAGCTCAGGGGGACTAGCGGGAGAGGACTTC,CASSSGGLAGEDF
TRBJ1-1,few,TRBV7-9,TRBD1,TGTGCCAGCAGCAGGGACAGTTGGGGCAACACTGAAGCTTTCTTT,CASSRDSWGNTEAFF
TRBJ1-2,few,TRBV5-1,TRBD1,TGCGCCAGCAGCTTTGGGACAGGGGTTGGCTACACCTTC,CASSFGTGVGYTF
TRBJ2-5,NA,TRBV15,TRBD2,TGTGCCACCAGCAGAGGGGAGGGGTTGGAGACCCAGTACTTC,CATSRGEGLETQYF
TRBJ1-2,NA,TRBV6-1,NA,TGTGCCAGCAGTCCCCGACAGGCGGAAGGCTACACCTTC,CASSPRQAEGYTF
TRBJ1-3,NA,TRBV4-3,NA,TGCGCCAGCAGCCAAGGCCTCAACTCAGGGGCTGGAAACACCATATATTTT,CASSQGLNSGAGNTIYF
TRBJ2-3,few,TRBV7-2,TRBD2,TGTGCCAGCAGCCCTAAAACTAGCGGGGGCCCGGATACGCAGTATTTT,CASSPKTSGGPDTQYF
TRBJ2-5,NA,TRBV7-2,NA,TGTGCCAGCAGGGGCGGACAGCCACAAGAGACCCAGTACTTC,CASRGGQPQETQYF
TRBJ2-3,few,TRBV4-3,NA,TGCGCCAGCAGCCCCTCCCCGCTACGGGGAGATACGCAGTATTTT,CASSPSPLRGDTQYF
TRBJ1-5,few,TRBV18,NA,TGTGCCAGCTCACCATCCGGGACAAACAATCAGCCCCAGCATTTT,CASSPSGTNNQPQHF
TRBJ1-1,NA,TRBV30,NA,TGTGCCTGGAGCCGGACTCCGGGACACCTGAACACTGAAGCTTTCTTT,CAWSRTPGHLNTEAFF
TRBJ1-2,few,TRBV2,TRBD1,TGTGCCAGCAGTGGACAGGGCGGGAACTATGGCTACACCTTC,CASSGQGGNYGYTF
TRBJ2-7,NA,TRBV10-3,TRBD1,TGTGCCATCAGGGGGGGGGACAGGGGCATCTACGAGCAGTACTTC,CAIRGGDRGIYEQYF
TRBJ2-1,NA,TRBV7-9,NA,TGTGCCTGGGGCTCGGATGAGCAGTTCTTC,CAWGSDEQFF
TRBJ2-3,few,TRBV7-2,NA,TGTGCCAGCAGCTCCTCCAGGGATACGCAGTATTTT,CASSSSRDTQYF
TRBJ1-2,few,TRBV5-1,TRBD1,TGCGCCAGCAGCCAGACAGGGGCGGTTGGCTACACCTTC,CASSQTGAVGYTF